This passage covers 9 T cell receptor beta chains from one sample sequenced in a study of graft-versus-host responses after intestinal transplantation (dated by TCRdb to the early 2020s). To prepare the library, the immunoSEQ multiplex PCR assay was applied. TCRdb limited this immuneACCESS table to in-frame rearrangements with V and J called. A share of clones is missing; checked studies link under half to unresolved V genes, and the rest is unexplained. For this sample the table gives approximately 24,000 clones, of which around 96% were detected only once. The ten largest account for approximately 0.82% of the sample. This sample comprised PBMCs, obtained nearly 31 days after intestinal transplant. The receptors were gathered from a human patient who received an intestinal transplant, so some T cells may come from the graft donor.

The CDR3 nucleotides are TGTGCCAGCAGCTTAGGCAGGGGGATAATAGTGGACACCGGGGAGCTGTTTTTT. Translation gives CASSLGRGIIVDTGELFF. The V gene is TRBV13, the J gene TRBJ2-2; 7 bases are a match to TRBD1. The V and J ends lost 0 bases and 3 bases, in that order; junction bases with no gene match: 10. Germline V gives CDR1 PRHDT, CDR2 FYEKMQ (reference sequence). The CDR3 is 18 amino acids.

The V gene is TRBV4-3, the J gene TRBJ1-1; 12 bases line up with TRBD1. The CDR3 totals 16 residues. CDR1 and CDR2 (germline): LGHNA, YSLEER. Germline trimming cut 0 bases from V and 6 bases from J; bases unmatched to any gene: 5. The CDR3 DNA reads TGCGCCAGCAGCCAAGATATAGGGACAGGGGGCTCTGAAGCTTTCTTT. Translated, it gives CASSQDIGTGGSEAFF.

This chain joins TRBV6-5 and TRBJ2-5; D is uncertain. This CDR3 is built from 13 residues. Germline V gene data show CDR1 as MNHEY and CDR2 as SVGAGI. Trimming took off 2 bases at V and 2 bases at J, with 6 bases between the two ends. CDR3 protein: CASSYDGQETQYF. For the CDR3, the DNA is TGTGCCAGCAGTTACGATGGTCAAGAGACCCAGTACTTC.

The genes are TRBV28 and TRBJ2-1; 7 nucleotides line up with TRBD1. The germline gives CDR1 MDHEN, CDR2 SYDVKM. This CDR3 region has 14 residues. V dropped 7 bases and J dropped 2; count of bases not matched to a gene: 5. The DNA of the CDR3 is TGTGCCAGCACCAGACAGGGTCCCTACAATGAGCAGTTCTTC. It yields the protein CASTRQGPYNEQFF.

V is TRBV7-3 and J is TRBJ2-1; the match to TRBD2 covers 9 bases. The CDR3 is made up of 14 amino acids. The germline gives CDR1 SGHTA, CDR2 FQGTGA. The trim removed 1 base at V and 9 bases at J, leaving 4 bases unmatched. The CDR3 DNA reads as TGTGCCAGCAGCTTAATGAGCGGGGGGACTGAGCAGTTCTTC. Its translation is CASSLMSGGTEQFF. The full variable domain, with the rest looked up from reference TRBV7-3 and TRBJ2-1, is GAGVSQTPSNKVTEKGKYVELRCDPISGHTALYWYRQSLGQGPEFLIYFQGTGAADDSGLPNDRFFAVRPEGSVSTLKIQRTERGDSAVYLCASSLMSGGTEQFFGPGTRLTVL.

The chain employs TRBV11-2 and TRBJ2-7; 11 positions agree with TRBD1. The CDR3 consists of 15 residues. The ends lost 5 bases at V and 3 bases at J; junction bases unmatched: 6. CDR1 is SGHAT and CDR2 is FQNNGV in the germline V gene. CDR3 nucleotide sequence: TGTGCCAGCAGCCTGGGGACAGGGGGTTTCTACGAGCAGTACTTC. This encodes CASSLGTGGFYEQYF. The full variable domain, rest sourced from reference TRBV11-2 and TRBJ2-7, is EAGVAQSPRYKIIEKRQSVAFWCNPISGHATLYWYQQILGQGPKLLIQFQNNGVVDDSQLPKDRFSAERLKGVDSTLKIQPAKLEDSAVYLCASSLGTGGFYEQYFGPGTRLTVT.

The chain links TRBV6-1 to TRBJ2-1, with D possibly TRBD1 on 6 matching bases. This CDR3 has 13 residues. Trimming pared 7 bases from V and 4 bases from J, leaving 11 bases between. Germline CDR1 MNHNS, CDR2 SASEGT. CDR3 loop: CASMWDMYNEQFF. The CDR3 DNA is TGTGCCAGCATGTGGGACATGTACAATGAGCAGTTCTTC.

V usage is TRBV2 and J usage is TRBJ1-6; 8 bases fit TRBD1. The CDR3 extends over 15 amino acids. Germline V gene data show CDR1 as SNHLY and CDR2 as FYNNEI. V trimming: 6 bases; J trimming: 6 bases; junction bases outside the gene matches: 7. In DNA form, the CDR3 reads TGTGCCAGCAGAGGGACAGGCCAACGTAATTCACCCCTCCACTTT. As protein: CASRGTGQRNSPLHF.

This clone has only one observation. V and J are TRBV13 and TRBJ2-7; the D is unclear. The CDR3 runs to 13 residues. Trimming cost V 1 base and J 6 bases, with 10 bases left between them. Germline CDR1 PRHDT, CDR2 FYEKMQ (reference sequence). The CDR3 reads CASSLDRQPEQYF. The CDR3 region has the DNA TGTGCCAGCAGCTTAGATCGGCAGCCCGAGCAGTACTTC. Based on the CDR3 plus reference TRBV13 and TRBJ2-7, the full variable domain is AAGVIQSPRHLIKEKRETATLKCYPIPRHDTVYWYQQGPGQDPQFLISFYEKMQSDKGSIPDRFSAQQFSDYHSELNMSSLELGDSALYFCASSLDRQPEQYFGPGTRLTVT.